This TCR beta chain was recovered during a study of blood T cell repertoires in COVID-19. Study context: T cells, B-cell-depleted T cells, or PBMCs provided the cDNA or gDNA that served as material.

Germline V gene sequence: CDR1 SGHNT, CDR2 YENEEA. The trim removed 1 base at V and 6 bases at J, leaving 2 bases unmatched. CDR3 size: 14 residues. Notes on this clone: Different DNA sequences within this sample yield the same CDR3.

In the original analysis: Estimation of nucleated cell counts relied on the amplification of reference gene primers. Produced via immunoSEQ multiplex PCR; TCRdb's table is partial and in-frame only. V, J and clone size reflect that table, while D and trimming were determined from the DNA. This sample has 200,000 to 250,000 clones, with roughly 85% found just once. The chain recombines TRBV11-3 with TRBJ2-1, with TRBD2 identical over 8 bases. The clonotype comes from a woman between 45 and 60 years old with acute COVID-19. Source material: PBMCs or T cells enriched from blood (not recorded which). As DNA, the CDR3 is TGTGCCAGCAGCTTAGGGCTAGCGGGCAATGAGCAGTTCTTC. Protein sequence: CASSLGLAGNEQFF.